These 16 T cell receptor beta chains share one sample of origin, sequenced in a study of read filtering for tumor transcriptome and immune sequencing. This library used around 0.4 ug RNA and molecular barcoded adaptors spanning alpha/delta and beta/gamma chains. TCRdb re-analysed the reads in MiXCR, keeping a single row per CDR3 protein. The table has 100,000 to 150,000 distinct CDR3 sequences, roughly 13% seen once; the top ten hold just under 8.5%. Sequencing was done on a sample of a population of CD138-negative cells sorted from bone marrow. All receptors come from a donor aged 40 or older with multiple myeloma.

The J gene is TRBJ2-7, the V gene TRBV18; unclear D gene. Between the trimmed V and J ends, which lost 0 bases and 7 bases, there was a span of 19 bases. Germline V gives CDR1 KGHSH, CDR2 LQKENI. The CDR3 runs 16 residues. As DNA, the CDR3 is TGTGCCAGCTCACCACCTTTTCGGACCCCTACGCCGGAGCAGTACTTC. The encoded protein is CASSPPFRTPTPEQYF.

Many counts were recorded for this clonotype. The chain couples TRBV6-1 to TRBJ2-3; D not resolved. Germline CDR1 and CDR2: MNHNS and SASEGT. V lost 2 bases, J lost 0 bases, and 9 bases lay in between. The CDR3 contains 15 residues. The DNA for the CDR3 is TGTGCCAGCAGTGAAAGGAGACATAGCACAGATACGCAGTATTTT. It encodes CASSERRHSTDTQYF.

This clonotype was seen repeatedly, ten times or more. The gene calls are TRBV10-3 and TRBJ2-1, with 8 nucleotides matching TRBD2. Germline loops: CDR1 ENHRY, CDR2 SYGVKD. J lost 7 bases, V lost 8 bases, and 7 bases had no gene match. The CDR3 covers 13 residues. The chain's CDR3 is CAIGLTGGNEQFF. CDR3 in DNA: TGTGCCATCGGTTTGACGGGAGGGAATGAGCAGTTCTTC.

This clonotype was recorded at least ten times. V gene TRBV5-1 combines with J gene TRBJ2-7, with D perhaps given as TRBD1 or TRBD2 (5 bases each). The CDR3 has 12 amino acids. Deletions cut 4 bases from V and 6 bases from J, with 11 bases between. Germline V gene sequence: CDR1 SGHRS, CDR2 YFSETQ. As DNA, the CDR3 is TGCGCCAGCAGCCACGAGGGGCGCGAGCAGTACTTC. It is translated as CASSHEGREQYF.

This clonotype was counted many times. This rearrangement joins TRBV6-2 or TRBV6-3 to TRBJ2-5; 9 bases line up with TRBD2. Germline V gene sequence: CDR1 MNHEY, CDR2 SVGEGT. V shed 3 bases, J shed 5 bases, and the junction held 16 bases outside the gene matches. The CDR3 spans 18 residues. CDR3 nucleotides: TGTGCCAGCAGTTATCCCCCCGGGACTAGCCTCATACGGGAGACCCAGTACTTC. Residues: CASSYPPGTSLIRETQYF.

This clonotype was detected ten times or more. This chain links TRBV20-1 with TRBJ1-1; no clear D gene. Germline CDR1 is DFQATT and CDR2 is SNEGSKA (reference sequence). Between the trimmed V and J ends, which lost 3 bases and 4 bases, there was a span of 6 bases. The CDR3 length is 11 residues. CDR3 sequence: CSASRGTEAFF. In DNA form, the CDR3 reads TGCAGTGCTAGTCGTGGCACTGAAGCTTTCTTT.

This clonotype was observed many times. The rearrangement uses TRBV20-1 and TRBJ1-5, with 8 nucleotides matching TRBD1. The germline gives CDR1 DFQATT, CDR2 SNEGSKA (reference sequence). J gave up 0 bases and V 6 bases, and 10 bases lay outside the gene matches. This CDR3 has 16 amino acids. CDR3 DNA sequence: TGCAGTGCGAAACAGGGGGGTTTCTATAGCAATCAGCCCCAGCATTTT. This gives the protein CSAKQGGFYSNQPQHF.

The table lists this clonotype with many counts. The chain uses TRBV11-2 and TRBJ1-1; the match to TRBD1 covers 7 bases. V was clipped by 5 bases and J by 0 bases; unmatched bases: 6. This CDR3 contains 15 residues. Germline CDR1 reads SGHAT; CDR2 reads FQNNGV. The CDR3 DNA follows: TGTGCCAGCAGCCCTTGGACAGGTGTGAACACTGAAGCTTTCTTT. Protein sequence: CASSPWTGVNTEAFF.

This clonotype showed up just a few times. The J gene is TRBJ2-2, the V gene TRBV19; D unresolved. Germline lookup yields CDR1 LNHDA and CDR2 SQIVND (reference sequence). The CDR3 runs to 16 residues. Trimming cost V 1 base and J 0 bases, with 9 bases left between them. As DNA, the CDR3 is TGTGCCAGTAGTATAGGAAGGTCTACGAACACCGGGGAGCTGTTTTTT. Its translation: CASSIGRSTNTGELFF.

In this sample, this clonotype turned up a few times. V usage is TRBV4-1 and J usage is TRBJ1-1; possible D gene TRBD1, 6 bases. Deletions cut 6 bases from V and 1 base from J, with 12 bases between. Germline CDR1 MGHRA, CDR2 YSYEKL. This CDR3 is 14 amino acids long. CDR3 sequence (DNA): TGCGCCAGCAGATACACAGGGTCGAACACTGAAGCTTTCTTT. It yields the protein CASRYTGSNTEAFF.

Turning to this clonotype: Being one base from a much bigger clone, this may be a read error. V gene TRBV20-1 combines with J gene TRBJ2-1; D gene unclear. Germline CDR1 DFQATT, CDR2 SNEGSKA (reference sequence). The CDR3 sequence is 11 residues long. V was trimmed by 1 base and J by 9 bases, leaving 7 bases between them. CDR3 nucleotide sequence: TGCAGTGCTAGAGTAGTCAGTGAGCAGTTCTTC. Amino acid sequence: CSARVVSEQFF.

In the case of this clonotype: A much larger clone differs from this one at a single base, so this may be a read error. The V call is TRBV11-2, the J call TRBJ1-3; the D is unclear. Germline V gives CDR1 SGHAT, CDR2 FQNNGV. The CDR3 consists of 14 residues. V was clipped by 3 bases and J by 4 bases, with 10 bases between them. CDR3 sequence: CASSFTVRGNTIYF. The CDR3 DNA follows: TGTGCCAGCAGCTTTACGGTAAGAGGAAACACCATATATTTT. Full variable domain (rest looked up from reference TRBV11-2 and TRBJ1-3): EAGVAQSPRYKIIEKRQSVAFWCNPISGHATLYWYQQILGQGPKLLIQFQNNGVVDDSQLPKDRFSAERLKGVDSTLKIQPAKLEDSAVYLCASSFTVRGNTIYFGEGSWLTVV.

Comment on this clonotype: A clone one base away is much larger, so this may be a read error. V and J are TRBV4-1 and TRBJ1-5; D remains unclear. Germline CDR1 MGHRA, CDR2 YSYEKL. The CDR3 sequence is 15 residues long. Trimming took off 8 bases at V and 3 bases at J, with 17 bases between the two ends. In DNA form, the CDR3 reads TGCGCCAGCGGCCCCGATGCGTGGGACAATCAGCCCCAGCATTTT. Translation gives CASGPDAWDNQPQHF.

Ten or more counts support this clonotype. The V and J genes are TRBV7-2 and TRBJ1-1; 8 bases match TRBD1. The CDR3 runs to 14 residues. Trimming removed 4 bases from V and 3 bases from J; junction bases left unmatched: 4. Looked up from germline, CDR1 is SGHTA and CDR2 is FQGNSA. The CDR3 region has the DNA TGTGCCAGCAGCTCGCACAGGGGGGACACTGAAGCTTTCTTT. It is translated as CASSSHRGDTEAFF.

This clonotype was seen many times. V gene TRBV6-2 or TRBV6-3 combines with J gene TRBJ2-1; weak D call: TRBD2 (5 bases). This CDR3 spans 17 amino acids. V was clipped by 6 bases and J by 1 base, with 19 bases between them. Germline V gene lookup returns CDR1 MNHEY and CDR2 SVGEGT. The DNA of the CDR3 is TGTGCCAGCAGCCAAATAGTTACGGGATATTCCTACAATGAGCAGTTCTTC. Its translation is CASSQIVTGYSYNEQFF.

This clonotype came up many times. The V gene is TRBV4-3, the J gene TRBJ2-1; D is uncertain. Trimming pared 3 bases from V and 5 bases from J, leaving 17 bases between. CDR1 and CDR2 (germline): LGHNA, YSLEER. This CDR3 is 16 amino acids long. In nucleotides, the CDR3 is TGCGCCAGCAGCCATATTAATATGGGCGCGGACAATGAGCAGTTCTTC. Translation gives CASSHINMGADNEQFF.